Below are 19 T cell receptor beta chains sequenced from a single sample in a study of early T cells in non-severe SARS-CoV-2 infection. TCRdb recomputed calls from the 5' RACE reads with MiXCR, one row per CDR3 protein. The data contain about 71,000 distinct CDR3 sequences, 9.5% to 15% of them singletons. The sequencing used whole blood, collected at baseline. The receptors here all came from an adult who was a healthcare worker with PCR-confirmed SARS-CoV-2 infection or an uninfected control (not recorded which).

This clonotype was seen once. Written as DNA, the CDR3 is TGCGCCACTCAGGAGGGATCCTCTGGAAACACCATATATTTT. It encodes CATQEGSSGNTIYF. J is TRBJ1-3 and V is TRBV5-1; D not certain. The ends were cut back, 9 bases at V and 0 bases at J, with 13 bases in the middle. The CDR3 runs 14 residues. CDR1 and CDR2 from the germline V gene are SGHRS and YFSETQ.

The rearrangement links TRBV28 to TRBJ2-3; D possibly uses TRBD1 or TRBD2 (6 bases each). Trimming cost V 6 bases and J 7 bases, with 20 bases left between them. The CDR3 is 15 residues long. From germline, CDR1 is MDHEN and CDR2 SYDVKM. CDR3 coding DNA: TGTGCCAGCAGCCCTCGGGGGCAGGGATTAAATACGCAGTATTTT. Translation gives CASSPRGQGLNTQYF.

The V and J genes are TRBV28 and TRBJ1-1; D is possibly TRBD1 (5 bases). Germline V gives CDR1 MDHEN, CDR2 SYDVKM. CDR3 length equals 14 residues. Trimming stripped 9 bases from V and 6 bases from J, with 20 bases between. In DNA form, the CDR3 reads TGTGCCAGTGCGACGTGGAGGGTGGGGGCTGAAGCTTTCTTT. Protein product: CASATWRVGAEAFF.

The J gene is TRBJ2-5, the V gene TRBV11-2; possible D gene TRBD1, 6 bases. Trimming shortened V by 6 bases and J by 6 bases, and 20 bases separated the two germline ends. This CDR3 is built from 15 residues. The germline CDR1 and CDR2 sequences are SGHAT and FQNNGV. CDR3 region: CASSQGPGRRQTQYF. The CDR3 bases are TGTGCCAGCAGTCAGGGGCCGGGACGTCGCCAGACCCAGTACTTC.

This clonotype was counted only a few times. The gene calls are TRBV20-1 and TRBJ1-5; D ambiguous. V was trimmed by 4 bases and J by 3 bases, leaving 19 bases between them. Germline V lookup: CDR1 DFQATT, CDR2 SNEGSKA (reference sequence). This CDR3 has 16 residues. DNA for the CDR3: TGCAGTGCTACCCGCGGTGGACGGCAGGACAATCAGCCCCAGCATTTT. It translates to CSATRGGRQDNQPQHF.

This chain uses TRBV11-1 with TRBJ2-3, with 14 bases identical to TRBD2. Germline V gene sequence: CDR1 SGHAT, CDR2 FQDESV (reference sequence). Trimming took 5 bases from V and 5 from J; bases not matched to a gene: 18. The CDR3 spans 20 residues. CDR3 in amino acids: CASSPPLGLTSGGARDTQYF. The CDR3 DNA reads TGTGCCAGCAGCCCACCGTTAGGGTTGACTAGCGGGGGGGCAAGAGATACGCAGTATTTT.

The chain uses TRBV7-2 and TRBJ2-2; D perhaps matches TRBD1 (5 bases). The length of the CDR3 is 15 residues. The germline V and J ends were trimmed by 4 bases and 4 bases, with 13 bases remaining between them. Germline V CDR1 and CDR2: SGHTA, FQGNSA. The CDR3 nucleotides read TGTGCCAGCAGCTCGCGATCAGGGTTCACCGGGGAGCTGTTTTTT. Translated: CASSSRSGFTGELFF. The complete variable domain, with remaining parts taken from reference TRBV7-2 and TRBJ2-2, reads GAGVSQSPSNKVTEKGKDVELRCDPISGHTALYWYRQSLGQGLEFLIYFQGNSAPDKSGLPSDRFSAERTGGSVSTLTIQRTQQEDSAVYLCASSSRSGFTGELFFGEGSRLTVL.

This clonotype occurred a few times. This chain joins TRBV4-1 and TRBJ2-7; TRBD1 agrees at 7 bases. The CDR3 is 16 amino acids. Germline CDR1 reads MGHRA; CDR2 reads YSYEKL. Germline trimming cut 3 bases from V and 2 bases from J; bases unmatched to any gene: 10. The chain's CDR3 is CASSHAPDRRPYEQYF. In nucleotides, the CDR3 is TGCGCCAGCAGCCATGCCCCGGACAGGAGACCCTACGAGCAGTACTTC.

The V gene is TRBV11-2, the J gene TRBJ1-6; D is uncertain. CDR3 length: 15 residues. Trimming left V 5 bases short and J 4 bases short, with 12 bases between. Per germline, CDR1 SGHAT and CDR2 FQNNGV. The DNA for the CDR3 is TGTGCCAGCAGCCCGAGGACGGTTTATAATTCACCCCTCCACTTT. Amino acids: CASSPRTVYNSPLHF.

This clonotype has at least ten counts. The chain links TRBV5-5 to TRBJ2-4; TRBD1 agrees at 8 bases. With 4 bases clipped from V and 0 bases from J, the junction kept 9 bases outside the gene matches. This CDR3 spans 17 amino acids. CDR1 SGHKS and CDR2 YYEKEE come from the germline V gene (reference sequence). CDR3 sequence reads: CASSLDRTGLAKNIQYF. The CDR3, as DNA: TGTGCCAGCAGCCTCGACCGGACAGGGCTAGCCAAAAACATTCAGTACTTC.

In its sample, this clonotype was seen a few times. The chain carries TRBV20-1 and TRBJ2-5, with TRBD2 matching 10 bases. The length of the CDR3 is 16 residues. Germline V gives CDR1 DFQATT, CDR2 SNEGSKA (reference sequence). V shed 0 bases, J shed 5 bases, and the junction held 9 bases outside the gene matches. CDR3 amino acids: CSAREGSGGALETQYF. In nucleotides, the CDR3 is TGCAGTGCTAGAGAAGGGAGCGGGGGGGCCCTCGAGACCCAGTACTTC.

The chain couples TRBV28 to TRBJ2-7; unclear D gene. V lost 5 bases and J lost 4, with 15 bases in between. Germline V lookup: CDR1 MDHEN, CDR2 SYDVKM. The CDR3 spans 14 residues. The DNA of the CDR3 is TGTGCCAGCAGTCTCCGAGACGCCCGATACGAGCAGTACTTC. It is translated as CASSLRDARYEQYF.

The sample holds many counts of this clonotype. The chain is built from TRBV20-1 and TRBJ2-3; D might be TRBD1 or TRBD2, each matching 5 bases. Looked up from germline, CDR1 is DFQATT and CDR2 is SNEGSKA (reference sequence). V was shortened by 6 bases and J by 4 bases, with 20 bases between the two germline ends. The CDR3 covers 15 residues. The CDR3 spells CSAQGATGLSDTQYF. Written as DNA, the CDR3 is TGCAGTGCGCAGGGAGCTACAGGACTCTCAGATACGCAGTATTTT.

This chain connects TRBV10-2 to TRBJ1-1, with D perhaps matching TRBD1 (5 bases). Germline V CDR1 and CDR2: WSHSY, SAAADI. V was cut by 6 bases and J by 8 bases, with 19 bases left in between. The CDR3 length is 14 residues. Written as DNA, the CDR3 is TGCGCCAGCAGGGGGTCGAGGGGAGAGAGGGAAGCTTTCTTT. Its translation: CASRGSRGEREAFF.

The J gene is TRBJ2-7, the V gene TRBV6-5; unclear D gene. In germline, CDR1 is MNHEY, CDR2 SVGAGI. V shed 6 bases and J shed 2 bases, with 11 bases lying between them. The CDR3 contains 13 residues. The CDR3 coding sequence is TGTGCCAGCAGACCCTCGGCCGCCTACGAGCAGTACTTC. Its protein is CASRPSAAYEQYF.

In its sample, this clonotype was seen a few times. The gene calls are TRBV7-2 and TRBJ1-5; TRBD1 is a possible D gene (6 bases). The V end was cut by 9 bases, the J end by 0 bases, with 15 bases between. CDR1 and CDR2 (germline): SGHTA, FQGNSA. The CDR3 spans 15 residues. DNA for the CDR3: TGTGCCAGACTAACAGGGACGGATAGCAATCAGCCCCAGCATTTT. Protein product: CARLTGTDSNQPQHF.

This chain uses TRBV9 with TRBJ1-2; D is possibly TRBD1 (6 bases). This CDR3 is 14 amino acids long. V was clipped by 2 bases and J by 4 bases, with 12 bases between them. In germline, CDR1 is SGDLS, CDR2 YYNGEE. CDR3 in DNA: TGTGCCAGCAGCGTCACCGACAGGACCTATGGCTACACCTTC. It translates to CASSVTDRTYGYTF. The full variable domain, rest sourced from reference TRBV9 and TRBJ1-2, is DSGVTQTPKHLITATGQRVTLRCSPRSGDLSVYWYQQSLDQGLQFLIQYYNGEERAKGNILERFSAQQFPDLHSELNLSSLELGDSALYFCASSVTDRTYGYTFGSGTRLTVV.

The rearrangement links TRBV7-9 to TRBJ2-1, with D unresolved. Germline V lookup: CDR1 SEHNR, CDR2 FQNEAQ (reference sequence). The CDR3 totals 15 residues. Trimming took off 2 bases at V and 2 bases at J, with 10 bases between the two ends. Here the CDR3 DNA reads TGTGCCAGCAGCTTAAAGGTGGGAACCTACAATGAGCAGTTCTTC. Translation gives CASSLKVGTYNEQFF.

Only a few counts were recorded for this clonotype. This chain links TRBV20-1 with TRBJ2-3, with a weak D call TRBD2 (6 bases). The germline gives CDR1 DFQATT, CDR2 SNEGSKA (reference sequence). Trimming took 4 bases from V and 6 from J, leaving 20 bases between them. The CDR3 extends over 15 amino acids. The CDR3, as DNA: TGCAGTGCTACCTCCCCGCGGGGTGCATGGGATACGCAGTATTTT. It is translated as CSATSPRGAWDTQYF.